Presented here are 3 T cell receptor beta chains from one specimen sequenced in a study of T cell changes during pregnancy in multiple sclerosis. Some clones are missing from TCRdb's copy, which holds only in-frame ones; the method was immunoSEQ multiplex PCR. This table has about 84,000 clones, about 95% appearing once. The source material was peripheral blood, sampled in the third trimester of pregnancy. The receptors here all came from a female donor with multiple sclerosis, enrolled in a pregnancy study.

V and J are TRBV4-1 and TRBJ1-4; D unclear. Germline lookup yields CDR1 MGHRA and CDR2 YSYEKL. Trimming pared 0 bases from V and 0 bases from J, leaving 8 bases between. CDR3 length: 16 amino acids. The CDR3 DNA is TGCGCCAGCAGCCAAGATCCCTCTGCAACTAATGAAAAACTGTTTTTT. This gives the protein CASSQDPSATNEKLFF.

CDR3 loop: CASSHPAGEQYF. As DNA, the CDR3 is TGCGCCAGCAGCCATCCAGCGGGGGAGCAGTACTTC. This chain links TRBV4-1 with TRBJ2-7; 7 bases line up with TRBD2. Germline V gene sequence: CDR1 MGHRA, CDR2 YSYEKL. Trimming took 3 bases from V and 7 from J; bases not matched to a gene: 3. The CDR3 sequence is 12 residues long.

The chain recombines TRBV4-2 with TRBJ2-2, with 11 bases that match TRBD2. With 2 bases clipped from V and 7 bases from J, the junction kept 15 bases outside the gene matches. This CDR3 is built from 19 residues. Per the germline V gene, CDR1 is LGHNA and CDR2 is YNFKEQ. The CDR3 DNA sequence: TGTGCCAGCAGCCAAACCGTAGCGGGGGGGCCAAGAATCATCGGGGAGCTGTTTTTT. Its translation is CASSQTVAGGPRIIGELFF.